This T cell receptor (beta chain) was found in a study of blood T cell repertoires in COVID-19. This CDR3 contains 14 residues. Germline CDR1 SEHNR, CDR2 FQNEAQ (reference sequence). V lost 1 base to trimming and J lost 7 bases, with 13 bases between them. Authors' processing steps: Estimates of nucleated cell counts were drawn from the amplification of reference gene primers. Generated by immunoSEQ multiplex PCR, the TCRdb table keeps only in-frame clones and is missing some. V and J calls and clone size are those listed in that table; D and trimming were worked out from the DNA. This table holds 350,000 to 550,000 clones, 80% to 90% found once.

The clonotype was recovered from a woman in her thirties with acute or convalescent COVID-19. The J gene is TRBJ1-2, the V gene TRBV7-9; TRBD1 is a possible D gene (6 bases). Sequenced: peripheral blood. The DNA of the CDR3 is TGTGCCAGCAGCTTAGACCGAGGGGGAATTGGCTACACCTTC. Its protein product is CASSLDRGGIGYTF.